One sample yielded the 12 T cell receptor beta chains listed below, sequenced in a study of blood T cell repertoires in COVID-19. The method was immunoSEQ multiplex PCR; TCRdb's version includes in-frame clones alone and lacks a portion of them. The table lists some 130,000 clones, around 88% of them singletons. What was sequenced was peripheral blood. The receptor set was obtained from a man in his fifties with active or convalescent COVID-19.

The gene calls are TRBV3-1 (or the pseudogene TRBV3-2) and TRBJ1-6, with 10 bases lining up with TRBD1. This CDR3 region has 14 residues. The V and J ends lost 5 bases and 13 bases, in that order; junction bases with no gene match: 8. Germline CDR1 reads LGHDT; CDR2 reads YNNKEL (reference sequence). For the CDR3, the DNA is TGTGCCAGCAGCTCCGGGACAGGGGAGGTGCCCCTCCACTTT. Its translation: CASSSGTGEVPLHF.

V usage is TRBV6-5 and J usage is TRBJ1-5; 7 bases line up with TRBD1. J gave up 3 bases and V 7 bases, and 9 bases lay outside the gene matches. CDR1 is MNHEY and CDR2 is SVGAGI in the germline V gene. This CDR3 region has 15 residues. CDR3 in DNA: TGTGCCAGCACCCGGGACAGTAGCTTCAATCAGCCCCAGCATTTT. This sequence encodes CASTRDSSFNQPQHF.

The chain joins TRBV7-8 to TRBJ2-3; D gene unclear. Germline V lookup: CDR1 SGHVS, CDR2 FQNEAQ. V dropped 8 bases and J dropped 3 bases, with 15 bases sitting between them. The length of the CDR3 is 14 residues. This CDR3 is CASVQAKQTDTQYF. CDR3 DNA sequence: TGTGCCAGCGTGCAGGCTAAACAAACAGATACGCAGTATTTT.

V and J are TRBV5-1 and TRBJ2-7, with 10 bases that match TRBD2. V was clipped by 5 bases and J by 2 bases; unmatched bases: 4. The germline V gene has CDR1 SGHRS and CDR2 YFSETQ. The CDR3 has 14 amino acids. For the CDR3, the DNA is TGCGCCAGCAGGGAGCTAGCGGGAGCCTACGAGCAGTACTTC. It is translated as CASRELAGAYEQYF.

The chain is built from TRBV7-9 and TRBJ1-4; D is unclear. The V gene's germline CDR1 is SEHNR and CDR2 FQNEAQ (reference sequence). The CDR3 is made up of 15 amino acids. V lost 1 base to trimming and J lost 5 bases, with 11 bases between them. CDR3 region: CASSLGSGQNEKLFF. CDR3 nucleotide sequence: TGTGCCAGCAGCTTAGGTTCAGGCCAAAATGAAAAACTGTTTTTT. The full variable domain, rest sourced from reference TRBV7-9 and TRBJ1-4, is DTGVSQNPRHKITKRGQNVTFRCDPISEHNRLYWYRQTLGQGPEFLTYFQNEAQLEKSRLLSDRFSAERPKGSFSTLEIQRTEQGDSAMYLCASSLGSGQNEKLFFGSGTQLSVL.

V and J are TRBV4-3 and TRBJ2-3; TRBD2 aligns across 13 bases. The trim removed 1 base at V and 5 bases at J, leaving 9 bases unmatched. Germline values: CDR1 LGHNA, CDR2 YSLEER. This CDR3 spans 18 amino acids. CDR3 protein: CASSQVRTSGGAQDTQYF. The CDR3 DNA sequence: TGCGCCAGCAGCCAAGTCCGAACTAGCGGGGGGGCCCAAGATACGCAGTATTTT.

The chain recombines TRBV29-1 with TRBJ1-1, with a possible D match to TRBD1 (6 bases). CDR3 length: 13 residues. Germline CDR1 and CDR2: SQVTM and ANQGSEA. The ends were cut back, 2 bases at V and 3 bases at J, with 10 bases in the middle. The CDR3 nucleotides read TGCAGCGTTGAACGGGGGGCGCACACTGAAGCTTTCTTT. Its protein is CSVERGAHTEAFF.

The chain uses TRBV5-1 and TRBJ2-2, with a weak D call TRBD1 (5 bases). In germline, CDR1 is SGHRS, CDR2 YFSETQ. V was shortened by 0 bases and J by 6 bases, with 9 bases between the two germline ends. This CDR3 is built from 14 residues. CDR3 region: CASSLVSGPGELFF. The DNA for the CDR3 is TGCGCCAGCAGCTTGGTGTCAGGGCCCGGGGAGCTGTTTTTT.

The CDR3 coding sequence is TGTGCCAGCAGTTTGTTTCGGGTCAATGAGCAGTTCTTC. Residues: CASSLFRVNEQFF. This rearrangement joins TRBV12-3 or TRBV12-4 to TRBJ2-1; D is unclear. The length of the CDR3 is 13 residues. V was shortened by 3 bases and J by 6 bases, with 9 bases between the two germline ends.

V and J are TRBV7-9 and TRBJ2-2; a weak D match, TRBD2 (6 bases). From germline, CDR1 is SEHNR and CDR2 FQNEAQ (reference sequence). The CDR3 loop spans 18 amino acids. With 0 bases removed from V and 1 base from J, the gap between germline ends came to 15 bases. This chain's CDR3 is CASSLARELRGNTGELFF. CDR3 DNA sequence: TGTGCCAGCAGCTTAGCCCGGGAGCTTAGGGGGAACACCGGGGAGCTGTTTTTT. The whole variable domain, remainder taken from reference TRBV7-9 and TRBJ2-2, is DTGVSQNPRHKITKRGQNVTFRCDPISEHNRLYWYRQTLGQGPEFLTYFQNEAQLEKSRLLSDRFSAERPKGSFSTLEIQRTEQGDSAMYLCASSLARELRGNTGELFFGEGSRLTVL.

The J gene is TRBJ1-1, the V gene TRBV10-3; D gene ambiguous. Trimming pared 5 bases from V and 4 bases from J, leaving 14 bases between. The V gene's germline CDR1 is ENHRY and CDR2 SYGVKD. The CDR3 sequence is 14 residues long. CDR3 in DNA: TGTGCCATCAGTCCGTCCTTTGCAGGCACTGAAGCTTTCTTT. Protein: CAISPSFAGTEAFF.

This chain uses TRBV28 with TRBJ1-5, with 12 bases lining up with TRBD1. The V gene end was trimmed by 7 bases and the J gene end by 2 bases; junction bases not matched to a gene: 15. The CDR3 is 19 residues long. Germline V CDR1 and CDR2: MDHEN, SYDVKM. This chain's CDR3 is CASNPLRDRGPTGNQPQHF. For the CDR3, the DNA is TGTGCCAGCAACCCTCTCCGGGACAGGGGGCCCACCGGCAATCAGCCCCAGCATTTT. The variable domain in full, with the rest retrieved from reference TRBV28 and TRBJ1-5, is DVKVTQSSRYLVKRTGEKVFLECVQDMDHENMFWYRQDPGLGLRLIYFSYDVKMKEKGDIPEGYSVSREKKERFSLILESASTNQTSMYLCASNPLRDRGPTGNQPQHFGDGTRLSIL.